Presented here are 18 T cell receptor beta chains from one specimen sequenced in a study of T cell responses to AZD1222 COVID-19 vaccine. Measured with immunoSEQ multiplex PCR; TCRdb has only the in-frame clones, and not every one. The sample carries around 87,000 clones, approximately 91% recorded once. The sample here was peripheral blood, taken on day 0 of AZD1222 vaccination. All receptors come from an adult in good health.

V gene TRBV6-5 combines with J gene TRBJ1-1; 7 bases are a match to TRBD1. The germline V gene has CDR1 MNHEY and CDR2 SVGAGI. V shed 0 bases and J 3 bases; nucleotides not matched to a gene: 4. This CDR3 is built from 15 residues. Written as DNA, the CDR3 is TGTGCCAGCAGTTACTCGCTCAGGGGGGACACTGAAGCTTTCTTT. As protein: CASSYSLRGDTEAFF.

This clone was picked up one time. The chain uses TRBV24-1 and TRBJ2-5; the match to TRBD1 covers 9 bases. Germline lookup yields CDR1 KGHDR and CDR2 SFDVKD. V shed 7 bases, J shed 4 bases, and the junction held 12 bases outside the gene matches. The CDR3 covers 16 residues. For the CDR3, the DNA is TGTGCCACCAGCGACGTCCCCGGGACAGGGAGAGAGACCCAGTACTTC. Its translation is CATSDVPGTGRETQYF.

The chain recombines TRBV4-1 with TRBJ1-1, with TRBD1 as a possible D gene (6 bases). Trimming shortened V by 1 base and J by 1 base, and 10 bases separated the two germline ends. CDR1 MGHRA and CDR2 YSYEKL come from the germline V gene. CDR3 length equals 15 residues. The CDR3 protein is CASSQGARGNTEAFF. The DNA for the CDR3 is TGCGCCAGCAGCCAAGGGGCCAGGGGGAACACTGAAGCTTTCTTT.

The chain recombines TRBV19 with TRBJ1-5; a possible D gene is TRBD1 (5 bases). Trimming cost V 5 bases and J 7 bases, with 21 bases left between them. Germline V gene lookup returns CDR1 LNHDA and CDR2 SQIVND (reference sequence). This CDR3 contains 16 residues. CDR3 in DNA: TGTGCCAGTAGTCATAGACAGTCAGTAAACTACCAGCCCCAGCATTTT. This translates into CASSHRQSVNYQPQHF.

The genes are TRBV2 and TRBJ1-1, with 7 bases that match TRBD1. The germline V gene has CDR1 SNHLY and CDR2 FYNNEI. The CDR3 has 14 residues. The trim removed 8 bases at V and 2 bases at J, leaving 8 bases unmatched. In nucleotides, the CDR3 is TGTGCCAGCGCAAGACAGGGTGGAAACACTGAAGCTTTCTTT. Amino acid sequence: CASARQGGNTEAFF.

As DNA, the CDR3 is TGTGCCAGCAGCTTCGGGACAGCCAAAACTGAAGCTTTCTTT. It is translated as CASSFGTAKTEAFF. This chain links TRBV7-2 with TRBJ1-1; 7 bases map to TRBD1. Germline V lookup: CDR1 SGHTA, CDR2 FQGNSA. The junction had 6 bases not matched to a gene; V was cut back by 3 bases and J by 5 bases. The CDR3 has 14 residues.

The rearrangement joins TRBV4-3 to TRBJ1-3, with D perhaps matching TRBD1 (5 bases). The germline V and J ends were trimmed by 1 base and 2 bases, with 9 bases remaining between them. Germline-derived CDR1 and CDR2 are LGHNA and YSLEER. This CDR3 region has 15 residues. For the CDR3, the DNA is TGCGCCAGCAGCCAAGTTCGGGGGACTGGAAACACCATATATTTT. Amino acid sequence: CASSQVRGTGNTIYF.

This chain links TRBV5-6 with TRBJ2-1; 13 bases agree with TRBD2. The CDR3 covers 17 residues. Germline loops: CDR1 SGHDT, CDR2 YYEEEE. V shed 5 bases, J shed 0 bases, and the junction held 5 bases outside the gene matches. Here the CDR3 DNA reads TGTGCCAGCAGACGGACTAGCGGGGGTCTCTCCTACAATGAGCAGTTCTTC. Translation gives CASRRTSGGLSYNEQFF.

This clone was picked up a small number of times. The chain has TRBV27 and TRBJ1-2; 7 bases align to TRBD1. Trimming cost V 8 bases and J 1 base; bases outside gene matches: 13. The CDR3 totals 16 residues. Germline CDR1 MNHEY, CDR2 SMNVEV (reference sequence). The CDR3 sequence is CASGRDSPFNNYGYTF. The CDR3 DNA follows: TGTGCCAGCGGTCGGGACAGTCCGTTTAATAACTATGGCTACACCTTC.

The genes are TRBV5-8 and TRBJ2-3, with TRBD2 matching 16 bases. The V gene's germline CDR1 is SGHTS and CDR2 YDEGEE. The CDR3 runs to 17 residues. Trimming took 4 bases from V and 0 from J; bases not matched to a gene: 2. The CDR3 DNA follows: TGTGCCAGCAGCCAGGGACTAGCGGGGGGGAGCACAGATACGCAGTATTTT. It encodes CASSQGLAGGSTDTQYF.

The V and J genes are TRBV7-3 and TRBJ1-2; TRBD1 is a possible D gene (5 bases). The germline CDR1 and CDR2 sequences are SGHTA and FQGTGA. The CDR3 length is 15 residues. V lost 4 bases to trimming and J lost 3 bases, with 15 bases between them. This chain's CDR3 is CASSSPGREDYGYTF. The CDR3 DNA reads as TGTGCCAGCAGCTCCCCAGGGAGGGAGGACTATGGCTACACCTTC.

The rearrangement uses TRBV5-6 and TRBJ1-1, with 8 nucleotides matching TRBD1. CDR1 is SGHDT and CDR2 is YYEEEE in the germline V gene. The J segment lost 11 bases and the V segment lost 4 bases, leaving 4 bases of the junction unmatched. The CDR3 covers 11 residues. The DNA for the CDR3 is TGTGCCAGCAGCGATCAGGGGGCGGCTTTCTTT. Translation gives CASSDQGAAFF.

This chain links TRBV5-5 with TRBJ1-1; 9 nucleotides match TRBD1. The CDR3 has 15 amino acids. Germline V gene sequence: CDR1 SGHKS, CDR2 YYEKEE (reference sequence). With V trimmed by 2 bases and J by 2 bases, 4 bases remained unmatched. The chain's CDR3 is CASSLQGAFNTEAFF. The CDR3, as DNA: TGTGCCAGCAGCTTACAGGGGGCCTTCAACACTGAAGCTTTCTTT.

The chain links TRBV30 to TRBJ2-2; unclear D gene. V lost 0 bases and J lost 6, with 11 bases in between. This CDR3 contains 14 residues. The germline gives CDR1 GTSNPN, CDR2 SVGIG (reference sequence). CDR3 coding DNA: TGTGCCTGGAGTGTACCATCAACCCCCGGGGAGCTGTTTTTT. Residues: CAWSVPSTPGELFF.

DNA of the CDR3: TGTGCCAGCAGTTTATCCCTTAGCAATCAGCCCCAGCATTTT. Amino acid sequence: CASSLSLSNQPQHF. V usage is TRBV28 and J usage is TRBJ1-5; no clear D gene. The CDR3 is made up of 14 amino acids. V lost 1 base and J 0 bases, leaving 4 bases between the germline ends. Germline loops: CDR1 MDHEN, CDR2 SYDVKM.

To note about this clone: Other DNA sequences in the same sample also yield this CDR3. The chain has TRBV5-4 and TRBJ2-3; D is unresolved. V lost 3 bases, J lost 8 bases, and 19 bases lay in between. Germline CDR1 is SGHNT and CDR2 is YYREEE (reference sequence). This CDR3 has 15 residues. The CDR3 protein is CASSSRTSSQATQYF. As DNA, the CDR3 is TGTGCCAGCAGCTCACGAACGAGCAGTCAAGCTACGCAGTATTTT.

The chain has TRBV5-8 and TRBJ1-3; 7 positions agree with TRBD1. The CDR3 is made up of 14 amino acids. The germline V gene has CDR1 SGHTS and CDR2 YDEGEE. The J segment lost 3 bases and the V segment lost 6 bases, leaving 6 bases of the junction unmatched. In nucleotides, the CDR3 is TGTGCCAGCACGGACAGGCTAATTGGAAACACCATATATTTT. This sequence encodes CASTDRLIGNTIYF.

The V and J genes are TRBV30 and TRBJ1-3; the D is unclear. Germline V lookup: CDR1 GTSNPN, CDR2 SVGIG (reference sequence). Trimming pared 2 bases from V and 4 bases from J, leaving 6 bases between. The CDR3 loop spans 12 amino acids. The CDR3, as DNA: TGTGCCTGGAGTAGCCCAGGAAACACCATATATTTT. The encoded protein is CAWSSPGNTIYF.